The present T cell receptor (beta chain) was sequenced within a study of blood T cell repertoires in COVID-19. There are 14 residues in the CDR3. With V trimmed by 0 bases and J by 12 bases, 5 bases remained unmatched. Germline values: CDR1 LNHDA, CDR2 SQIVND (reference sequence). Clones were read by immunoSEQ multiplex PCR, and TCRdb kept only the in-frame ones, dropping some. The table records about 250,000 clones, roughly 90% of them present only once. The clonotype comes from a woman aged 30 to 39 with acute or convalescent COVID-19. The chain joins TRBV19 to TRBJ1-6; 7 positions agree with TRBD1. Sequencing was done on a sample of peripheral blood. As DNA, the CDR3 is TGTGCCAGTAGTATAGAACAGGGGCGGAGACCCCTCCACTTT. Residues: CASSIEQGRRPLHF.